This T cell receptor beta chain was recovered during a study of T-cell memory formation after mild COVID-19. Overall study findings and caveats: For second-wave clones that peaked at day 37, SARS-CoV-2 specificity went unverified. Later expanders leaned CD4+, whereas clones that contracted between day 15 and 85 were balanced CD4/CD8.

The CDR3 runs to 13 residues. Germline lookup yields CDR1 SNHLY and CDR2 FYNNEI. V lost 4 bases and J lost 5, with 11 bases in between. Comments on this clonotype: Its antigen remains unidentified.

TCRdb called the 5' RACE reads again in MiXCR, with one record for every CDR3 protein. The table has some 57,000 distinct CDR3 sequences, 12% seen once. The V call is TRBV2, the J call TRBJ2-5, with D unresolved. The sequencing sample was made of PBMCs or a T cell subset sorted from them (not recorded which). This clonotype was sampled from a man aged 18-30 years who had mild COVID-19 (a few samples of this study predate the infection). Cell type and time point are not known. CDR3 residues: CASSANAGETQYF. CDR3 nucleotide sequence: TGTGCCAGCAGTGCCAACGCTGGGGAGACCCAGTACTTC.